This entry is about one T cell receptor beta chain. These data are taken from a study of blood T cell repertoires in COVID-19. Study context: The samples span acute and convalescent COVID-19 from the United States, Italy and Spain. The analysed material was cDNA or gDNA that came from T cells, B-cell-depleted T cells, or PBMCs.

The CDR3 contains 12 residues. V gave up 1 base and J gave up 6 bases, with 7 bases separating them. CDR1 and CDR2 (germline): SGHNT, YYREEE (reference sequence). Patients at the Seattle site were enrolled during active infection and followed longitudinally. The protocol was immunoSEQ multiplex PCR, while the TCRdb copy is restricted to in-frame clones and leaves out a portion. The data show tens of thousands of clones, more than 80% seen once. Material for sequencing was peripheral blood. This sequence joins TRBV5-4 and TRBJ1-2; unclear D gene. This clonotype was sampled from a man aged 50 to 59 with COVID-19, enrolled during active disease. Here the CDR3 DNA reads TGTGCCAGCAGCTTGAAGGAGGATGGCTACACCTTC. Translated, it gives CASSLKEDGYTF.